This T cell receptor (beta chain) is from a study of tumor-infiltrating lymphocytes in oesophageal squamous cell carcinoma. Concerning this clonotype itself: This CDR3 fails to terminate in the conserved phenylalanine or tryptophan, so it likely reflects a read error. The limits of the CDR3 on the DNA are not certain, so only TCRdb's listed CDR3 is given.

A total of 8 residues make up the CDR3, ends included. Germline values: CDR1 MNHNS, CDR2 SASEGT. TCRdb reprocessed the PCR reads via MiXCR and lists one record per CDR3 protein. In the table there are 15,000 to 20,000 distinct CDR3 sequences, roughly 45% of which are singletons. Specimen: blood. The clonotype comes from a female donor with esophageal squamous cell carcinoma. The chain couples TRBV6-1 to TRBJ2-5. This CDR3 reads CASSEQGS.